Detailed here is one T cell receptor beta chain. This sample was taken from a study of control samples from healthy donors and cancer patients. Repertoires were generated with immunoSEQ multiplex PCR, while TCRdb's copy carries only in-frame clones and drops some. The sample data list roughly 200,000 clones. From germline, CDR1 is LNHDA and CDR2 SQIVND (reference sequence). V was pared by 5 bases and J by 5 bases, with 7 bases of the junction left unmatched. The CDR3 is 15 amino acids. The receptor comes from a woman aged 25 to 45 in good health. The chain is built from TRBV19 and TRBJ2-1; TRBD1 agrees at 9 bases. The sequenced sample consisted of blood. The CDR3 sequence: CASSGTGGLNNEQFF. CDR3 nucleotides: TGTGCCAGTAGTGGAACAGGGGGCTTAAACAATGAGCAGTTCTTC.